This T cell receptor beta chain originates from a study of blood T cell repertoires in COVID-19. Study context: Nucleic acid was either cDNA or gDNA, and it came from T cells, B-cell-depleted T cells, or PBMCs.

The data were produced by immunoSEQ multiplex PCR, yet TCRdb's version contains in-frame clones alone and is incomplete. The sample has roughly 520,000 clones, roughly 90% seen once. The CDR3 length is 15 residues. CDR1 and CDR2 (germline): MNHEY, SVGEGT. V shed 2 bases and J shed 3 bases, with 11 bases lying between them. Donors were grouped by their self-reported clinical history. This chain uses TRBV6-2 or TRBV6-3 with TRBJ2-1, with a possible D match to TRBD2 (5 bases). The receptor's source is a woman in her thirties or forties who had recovered from COVID-19. Sample: PBMCs or T cells enriched from blood (not recorded which). As DNA, the CDR3 is TGTGCCAGCAGTTACGACGGGGAGCTCTACAATGAGCAGTTCTTC. Amino acids: CASSYDGELYNEQFF.